These T cell receptor beta chains were read from a single sample in a study. MiXCR, applied by TCRdb to the RT-PCR reads, yields one record per CDR3 protein. The sample lists about 680,000 distinct CDR3 sequences, approximately 15% occurring once. The specimen was memory CD4+ T cells from blood. These TCRs come from a female donor in good health, serving as a healthy control. The CDR3 runs from the conserved cysteine through the conserved F or W. A D gene is named only where the DNA matches it firmly. The size entry is marked missing in some rows and otherwise reads once, few, many or a size class.

v_call,d_call,j_call,clone_size,cdr3_nt,cdr3_aa
TRBV12-3/TRBV12-4,-,TRBJ2-4,many,TGTGCCAGCAGTTTAGCGGGCAGGGGCACCAAAAACATTCAGTACTTC,CASSLAGRGTKNIQYF
TRBV7-9,-,TRBJ1-2,many,TGTGCCAGCAGCTTAGAGTACCGGAACTATGGCTACACCTTC,CASSLEYRNYGYTF
TRBV6-5,-,TRBJ1-1,many,TGTGCCAGCAGACCATTAACAGGGTTTGGCACTGAAGCTTTCTTT,CASRPLTGFGTEAFF
TRBV5-6,-,TRBJ1-6,-,TGTGCCAGCAGCTTGGAGGCCTCACCCCTCCACTTT,CASSLEASPLHF
TRBV28,TRBD1,TRBJ1-2,few,TGTGCCAGCAGTTCCCAGGGGGCCCGTGGCTACACCTTC,CASSSQGARGYTF
TRBV11-2,-,TRBJ2-1,many,TGTGCCAGCAGCTTAGTCAGGGTAGGGCCCTACAATGAGCAGTTCTTC,CASSLVRVGPYNEQFF
TRBV7-2,-,TRBJ2-7,few,TGTGCCAGCAGCTTCCAGGCTAGCGACTACGAGCAGTACTTC,CASSFQASDYEQYF
TRBV29-1,-,TRBJ2-1,many,TGCAGCGTTGAGAGGAAGAATGAGCAGTTCTTC,CSVERKNEQFF
TRBV12-3/TRBV12-4,-,TRBJ1-1,few,TGTGCCAGCAGTTTAGAGATTTTCGGGACATTGAACACTGAAGCTTTCTTT,CASSLEIFGTLNTEAFF
TRBV12-3/TRBV12-4,TRBD1,TRBJ2-7,-,TGTGCCAGCAGTTTTCCGGGACAGGGAAAGAACGAGCAGTACTTC,CASSFPGQGKNEQYF
TRBV29-1,TRBD1,TRBJ1-2,few,TGCAGCGTTGCTCCCGGACAGGGGATCTATGGCTACACCTTC,CSVAPGQGIYGYTF
TRBV20-1,TRBD1,TRBJ2-7,few,TGCAGTGCCGAGACGACAGGGAGCTACGAGCAGTACTTC,CSAETTGSYEQYF
TRBV20-1,TRBD2,TRBJ2-3,many,TGCAGTGCTCCCGGGACTAGCGGGAGTATCGCCACAGATACGCAGTATTTT,CSAPGTSGSIATDTQYF
TRBV7-2,-,TRBJ1-2,-,TGTGCCAGCAGCTGGACGACAGTACTAAGCTTC,CASSWTTVLSF
TRBV4-3,TRBD2,TRBJ2-3,-,TGCGCCAGCAGCCAAGAGGTAGCGGGAGGGCCGGCTACGCAGTATTTT,CASSQEVAGGPATQYF
TRBV20-1,TRBD2,TRBJ2-3,few,TGCAGTGCTGGTAATAGCGGGGGGACCCTCGGCACAGATACGCAGTATTTT,CSAGNSGGTLGTDTQYF
TRBV20-1,TRBD2,TRBJ2-7,many,TGCAGTGCTGTATACTCTAGCGGGAGTTACGAGCAGTACTTC,CSAVYSSGSYEQYF
TRBV7-6,TRBD1,TRBJ1-1,many,TGTGCCAGCAGCTTAGCGACACCGGGACAGGGGCACACTGAAGCTTTCTTT,CASSLATPGQGHTEAFF
TRBV24-1,-,TRBJ1-5,-,TGTGCCACCAGTGACACCGGACGGGTGGATAGCAATCAGCCCCAGCATTTT,CATSDTGRVDSNQPQHF
TRBV7-3,-,TRBJ2-7,many,TGTGCCAGCAGCTTAGGGCTCGGCTACGAGCAGTACTTC,CASSLGLGYEQYF
TRBV7-2,TRBD1,TRBJ2-7,few,TGTGCCAGCAGCTCCCTAACAGGGGATGGCGAGCAGTACTTC,CASSSLTGDGEQYF
TRBV27,TRBD2,TRBJ2-5,-,TGTGCCAGCAGTCCCCATAGCGGGACCTTTCAAGAGACCCAGTACTTC,CASSPHSGTFQETQYF
TRBV3-1,TRBD1,TRBJ1-2,-,TGTGCCAGCAGCCACTGGGACAGGGGACCCTATGGCTACACCTTC,CASSHWDRGPYGYTF
TRBV6-2/TRBV6-3,-,TRBJ2-7,many,TGTGCCAGCAGAATCGCGGGACTCCAGTACGAGCAGTACTTC,CASRIAGLQYEQYF
TRBV20-1,-,TRBJ2-2,many,TGCAGTGCTAGAGTGTCGGGGTTGTTGAACACCGGGGAGCTGTTTTTT,CSARVSGLLNTGELFF
TRBV20-1,-,TRBJ1-1,-,TGCAGTTCAACTCCGTTACAGGGTGGATTGGCTTTCTTT,CSSTPLQGGLAFF